The clone carrying this T cell receptor beta chain was counted many times. This record comes from a study of regulatory T cells in long-lasting Graves disease. The CDR3 length is 16 residues. Trimming pared 0 bases from V and 4 bases from J, leaving 15 bases between. CDR1 and CDR2 (germline): MNHEY, SMNVEV (reference sequence). Construction of the TCR beta libraries employed iRepertoire HTBI primers in conjunction with Arm-PCR of CDR3 regions. MiXCR was run by TCRdb on the multiplex PCR reads, yielding one entry per CDR3 protein. Counted here are around 250,000 distinct CDR3 sequences, 15% to 20% occurring once; the ten biggest clones make up approximately 14%. Time point described: newly diagnosed GD, antithyroid drugs for less than 3 months. The authors made the TCR library using RNA they extracted from PBMCs. These data are also associated with another study on T cells in Graves' hyperthyroidism and ophthalmopathy. Turning to that study: The HTBI set primed first-round TCR CDR3 RT-PCR.

The sample was peripheral blood mononuclear cells (PBMCs), taken at new diagnosis, from a patient treated with antithyroid drugs. The source of this sequence is a young woman with Graves disease. J is TRBJ1-2 and V is TRBV27; tentative D call: TRBD1 (5 bases). This chain's CDR3 is CASSLSFGLGTYGYTF. The CDR3 DNA reads as TGTGCCAGCAGTTTATCGTTCGGATTGGGGACCTATGGCTACACCTTC.